This is a list of T cell receptor beta chains from one sample in a study of T cell responses to AZD1222 COVID-19 vaccine. Clones were read by immunoSEQ multiplex PCR, and TCRdb kept only the in-frame ones, dropping some. The sample has tens of thousands of clones, more than 75% seen once. The sample here was peripheral blood, taken on day 0 of AZD1222 vaccination. Source of these receptors: an adult in good health. Both conserved end residues are part of each CDR3. Fields, in order: CDR3 DNA, CDR3 protein, D gene, clone size, V gene, J gene. The D gene is left open where the match is weak. Not all rows give a size; the values are once, few, many and, for expanded clones, a class.

CDR3nt: TGTGCCTCCCGGTCCCGAGGCCGGGACAGCCTTCGGAACACTGAAGCTTTCTTT; CDR3aa: CASRSRGRDSLRNTEAFF; d_gene: TRBD1; abundance: NA; v_gene: TRBV19; j_gene: TRBJ1-1
CDR3nt: TGTGCCAGCTACCGTGGGGCACCTGACACTGAAGCTTTCTTT; CDR3aa: CASYRGAPDTEAFF; d_gene: NA; abundance: NA; v_gene: TRBV28; j_gene: TRBJ1-1
CDR3nt: TGTGCCAGCAGTGAAGCAATTAGCGTCTCCTACGAGCAGTACTTC; CDR3aa: CASSEAISVSYEQYF; d_gene: NA; abundance: NA; v_gene: TRBV6-1; j_gene: TRBJ2-7
CDR3nt: TGCGCCAGCAGCCAGATGACTGGGCCCTACGAGCAGTACTTC; CDR3aa: CASSQMTGPYEQYF; d_gene: NA; abundance: NA; v_gene: TRBV4-1; j_gene: TRBJ2-7
CDR3nt: TGCGCCAGCAGCTCAGGAGGGTTGGACGAGCAGTACTTC; CDR3aa: CASSSGGLDEQYF; d_gene: NA; abundance: NA; v_gene: TRBV5-1; j_gene: TRBJ2-7
CDR3nt: TGTGCCAGCGCGATCCCGGGACAGGGCTTTGAAGCTTTCTTT; CDR3aa: CASAIPGQGFEAFF; d_gene: TRBD1; abundance: NA; v_gene: TRBV28; j_gene: TRBJ1-1
CDR3nt: TGTGCCAGCAGCTGGGGGGGTCAGGGACTTAAGTACGAGCAGTACTTC; CDR3aa: CASSWGGQGLKYEQYF; d_gene: TRBD2; abundance: NA; v_gene: TRBV5-4; j_gene: TRBJ2-7
CDR3nt: TGTGCCAGCAGTTACTCGAATACGGGGGTGGACACCCAGTACTTC; CDR3aa: CASSYSNTGVDTQYF; d_gene: NA; abundance: NA; v_gene: TRBV6-2/TRBV6-3; j_gene: TRBJ2-5
CDR3nt: TGCGCCAGCAGCTTGGGGGTAAACTATGGCTACACCTTC; CDR3aa: CASSLGVNYGYTF; d_gene: NA; abundance: NA; v_gene: TRBV5-1; j_gene: TRBJ1-2
CDR3nt: TGTGCCAGCAGTTTTTTACAGGGAGCTAATGAAAAACTGTTTTTT; CDR3aa: CASSFLQGANEKLFF; d_gene: NA; abundance: NA; v_gene: TRBV28; j_gene: TRBJ1-4
CDR3nt: TGTGCCAGCAGTAGCAGGGAGGGTCAGCCCCAGCATTTT; CDR3aa: CASSSREGQPQHF; d_gene: NA; abundance: NA; v_gene: TRBV6-6; j_gene: TRBJ1-5
CDR3nt: TGCGCCAGCAGCTTCCGGGACCGTCTCTCTGGAAACACCATATATTTT; CDR3aa: CASSFRDRLSGNTIYF; d_gene: NA; abundance: NA; v_gene: TRBV5-1; j_gene: TRBJ1-3
CDR3nt: TGTGCCAGCAGCTTGACCGGACAGGGGGTCGATCAGCCCCAGCATTTT; CDR3aa: CASSLTGQGVDQPQHF; d_gene: TRBD1; abundance: NA; v_gene: TRBV5-5; j_gene: TRBJ1-5
CDR3nt: TGTGCCAGTATCGACAGGGCGAGCAATCAGCCCCAGCATTTT; CDR3aa: CASIDRASNQPQHF; d_gene: TRBD1; abundance: NA; v_gene: TRBV19; j_gene: TRBJ1-5
CDR3nt: TGTGCCAGTACGGACAGGGATTATGGCTACACCTTC; CDR3aa: CASTDRDYGYTF; d_gene: TRBD1; abundance: NA; v_gene: TRBV19; j_gene: TRBJ1-2
CDR3nt: TGTGCCAGCAGCCGGCAGCAGGGGCCCTCGAACACTGAAGCTTTCTTT; CDR3aa: CASSRQQGPSNTEAFF; d_gene: NA; abundance: NA; v_gene: TRBV14; j_gene: TRBJ1-1
CDR3nt: TGTGCCAGCAGCTTAACTGACAGGGTGGGAGGCTACACCTTC; CDR3aa: CASSLTDRVGGYTF; d_gene: TRBD1; abundance: NA; v_gene: TRBV11-2; j_gene: TRBJ1-2
CDR3nt: TGTGCCAGCAGCTTAGAGGGGACTAGCGGGAGAACAGATACGCAGTATTTT; CDR3aa: CASSLEGTSGRTDTQYF; d_gene: TRBD2; abundance: once; v_gene: TRBV7-2; j_gene: TRBJ2-3
CDR3nt: TGTGCCAGCTCACCTCTCCGGGACAGCACTCAAGAGACCCAGTACTTC; CDR3aa: CASSPLRDSTQETQYF; d_gene: TRBD1; abundance: once; v_gene: TRBV18; j_gene: TRBJ2-5
CDR3nt: TGTGCCAGCAGCCAAGAGGGCGGGCTCCACGGGGAGACCCAGTACTTC; CDR3aa: CASSQEGGLHGETQYF; d_gene: NA; abundance: NA; v_gene: TRBV4-2; j_gene: TRBJ2-5
CDR3nt: TGTGCCAGCAGCCAAGAGCCTCCAGAGGGACGGGGAACCCAGTACTTC; CDR3aa: CASSQEPPEGRGTQYF; d_gene: NA; abundance: NA; v_gene: TRBV3-1/TRBV3-2; j_gene: TRBJ2-5
CDR3nt: TGCGCCAGCAGCTTGACTAGCGGGGGACGCAATGAGCAGTTCTTC; CDR3aa: CASSLTSGGRNEQFF; d_gene: TRBD2; abundance: NA; v_gene: TRBV5-1; j_gene: TRBJ2-1
CDR3nt: TGTGCCAGCAGTTACTCGGGCAGGGGCGGAAACACCATATATTTT; CDR3aa: CASSYSGRGGNTIYF; d_gene: NA; abundance: once; v_gene: TRBV6-5; j_gene: TRBJ1-3
CDR3nt: TGTGCCAGTAGGACAGGGACCCAGTATGGCTACACCTTC; CDR3aa: CASRTGTQYGYTF; d_gene: TRBD1; abundance: NA; v_gene: TRBV19; j_gene: TRBJ1-2
CDR3nt: TGTGCCAGCAGCCTCGGGACTGGAAAACTGTTTTTT; CDR3aa: CASSLGTGKLFF; d_gene: NA; abundance: NA; v_gene: TRBV7-8; j_gene: TRBJ1-4
CDR3nt: TGTGCCAGCAGCTTAGCCAGGGAGAGCTCTGGAAACACCATATATTTT; CDR3aa: CASSLARESSGNTIYF; d_gene: NA; abundance: once; v_gene: TRBV7-2; j_gene: TRBJ1-3
CDR3nt: TGTGCCAGCAGTGGGGCCGGCTCTGGAAACACCATATATTTT; CDR3aa: CASSGAGSGNTIYF; d_gene: NA; abundance: NA; v_gene: TRBV2; j_gene: TRBJ1-3
CDR3nt: TGTGCCATCAGTGCTATAAACAGGGTCAACTACAATGAGCAGTTCTTC; CDR3aa: CAISAINRVNYNEQFF; d_gene: NA; abundance: NA; v_gene: TRBV10-3; j_gene: TRBJ2-1
CDR3nt: TGTGCCTGGAATCCGACAGTAAATGAAAAACTGTTTTTT; CDR3aa: CAWNPTVNEKLFF; d_gene: NA; abundance: NA; v_gene: TRBV30; j_gene: TRBJ1-4
CDR3nt: TGTGCCAGCAGCCAAGATCTGTCCAAGAATCAGCCCCAGCATTTT; CDR3aa: CASSQDLSKNQPQHF; d_gene: NA; abundance: NA; v_gene: TRBV3-1/TRBV3-2; j_gene: TRBJ1-5
CDR3nt: TGTGCCAGCAGCTTAGTCAGATTGCGGGCCTACAATGAGCAGTTCTTC; CDR3aa: CASSLVRLRAYNEQFF; d_gene: NA; abundance: once; v_gene: TRBV7-8; j_gene: TRBJ2-1
CDR3nt: TGTGCTAGTGATCTGGGGACCGAGAGCACAGATACGCAGTATTTT; CDR3aa: CASDLGTESTDTQYF; d_gene: NA; abundance: once; v_gene: TRBV12-5; j_gene: TRBJ2-3
CDR3nt: TGTGCCAGCAGCCAAGACCCCGGTTACTATGGCTACACCTTC; CDR3aa: CASSQDPGYYGYTF; d_gene: NA; abundance: NA; v_gene: TRBV4-2; j_gene: TRBJ1-2
CDR3nt: TGCAGCGTCGCGGATAGCCGGAACATTCAGTACTTC; CDR3aa: CSVADSRNIQYF; d_gene: NA; abundance: NA; v_gene: TRBV29-1; j_gene: TRBJ2-4
CDR3nt: TGTGCCAGCAGTCCAGGGTCCTATAATTCACCCCTCCACTTT; CDR3aa: CASSPGSYNSPLHF; d_gene: NA; abundance: NA; v_gene: TRBV28; j_gene: TRBJ1-6
CDR3nt: TGCAGTCCTAACTATGGCTACACCTTC; CDR3aa: CSPNYGYTF; d_gene: NA; abundance: NA; v_gene: TRBV20-1; j_gene: TRBJ1-2
CDR3nt: TGTGCCAGTAGTATCGGACAGTTTAATCAGCCCCAGCATTTT; CDR3aa: CASSIGQFNQPQHF; d_gene: NA; abundance: NA; v_gene: TRBV19; j_gene: TRBJ1-5
CDR3nt: TGTGCCAGCAGGTGGTCGGGACAGGGGTATGGCTACACCTTC; CDR3aa: CASRWSGQGYGYTF; d_gene: TRBD1; abundance: NA; v_gene: TRBV28; j_gene: TRBJ1-2
CDR3nt: TGTGCTAGTGGTTTGGTCCTGGGGACGGGTACGGGCTACACCTTC; CDR3aa: CASGLVLGTGTGYTF; d_gene: NA; abundance: NA; v_gene: TRBV12-5; j_gene: TRBJ1-2
CDR3nt: TGTGCCAGTAGTATTGCGGGCAGGCGGGAGGATGAGCAGTTCTTC; CDR3aa: CASSIAGRREDEQFF; d_gene: TRBD2; abundance: NA; v_gene: TRBV19; j_gene: TRBJ2-1
CDR3nt: TGTGCCAGCTCCCTCGGGAGGGGGAGGTGGAACACTGAAGCTTTCTTT; CDR3aa: CASSLGRGRWNTEAFF; d_gene: NA; abundance: NA; v_gene: TRBV11-2; j_gene: TRBJ1-1
CDR3nt: TGTGCCAGCAGCTTAGCAAGGGGATCGGGAGGGCCCTACGAGCAGTACTTC; CDR3aa: CASSLARGSGGPYEQYF; d_gene: TRBD2; abundance: NA; v_gene: TRBV11-2; j_gene: TRBJ2-7
CDR3nt: TGTGCCAGCAGTTTGTTGGACAACTACGAGCAGTACTTC; CDR3aa: CASSLLDNYEQYF; d_gene: NA; abundance: few; v_gene: TRBV28; j_gene: TRBJ2-7
CDR3nt: TGTGCCTGGAGTGACTTCTCAGGGGCCCCGAATCAGCCCCAGCATTTT; CDR3aa: CAWSDFSGAPNQPQHF; d_gene: NA; abundance: NA; v_gene: TRBV30; j_gene: TRBJ1-5
CDR3nt: TGTGCCAGCTCACCGACAGACTCGAGTGGCTACACCTTC; CDR3aa: CASSPTDSSGYTF; d_gene: NA; abundance: NA; v_gene: TRBV18; j_gene: TRBJ1-2